This TCR beta chain came from a study of T cell responses to AZD1222 COVID-19 vaccine (dated by TCRdb to 2020 to 2023). Looking at the study overall: A total of about 240 trial participants underwent TCR sequencing, of whom some 210 received two doses of AZD1222 and about 25 received two doses of the MenACWY control vaccine. Trial participants were enrolled by age into 18-55, 56-69 and 70-plus year subgroups, with approximately 150, 28 and 58 TCR-sequenced participants respectively.

In light of the paper, this sample's time point label describes: about 28 days (+/-7) after the second vaccine dose. AZD1222 recipients with second doses at about 4 weeks or about 12 weeks were pooled, because spike-specific TCR depth and breadth did not differ between schedules. Vaccinee samples were obtained from the UK trials COV001 and COV002, which included a single-blind randomized controlled phase 2/3 trial of AZD1222 (ChAdOx1 nCoV-19) in healthy adults. For TCRbeta chain sequencing, PBMC samples from trial participants were taken at day 0 and at day 28 after the second dose. Study-wide findings and limitations: Because no samples from the day 14 peak response were available, repertoires could be characterized only after the peak T cell response. Most participants were white British and females outnumbered males, and the authors suggested that clonal diversity may have been underestimated. The whole spike protein was spanned by vaccine-associated CD4 TCRs, and dominant responses were seen in regions 160-218 and 743-854. A significant rise in spike-specific TCR breadth and depth was observed after two AZD1222 doses relative to day 0 and relative to MenACWY recipients. Epitopes outside the regions mutated in the B.1.351 and B.1.1.7 variants were reportedly recognized by nearly half of the unique spike-specific TCRs. Conclusions about previously exposed vaccinees are limited because only five or six AZD1222 recipients were SARS-CoV-2 seropositive at baseline. In the small 56-69-year group, the increase in depth fell short of significance, most likely because of low power.

About this clone: This receptor's antigen is unknown. It has no much larger one-base neighbor in the sample; base qualities were not kept.

The CDR3 regions of human TCRbeta chains were analyzed by immunosequencing. The paper's data handling went like this. TCRs in the repertoires were compared against a reference library of SARS-CoV-2-specific TCRs that had been generated with the MIRA antigen-specificity platform. Breadth was defined as the fraction of unique TCRs that were SARS-CoV-2-associated. Depth was defined as the fraction of total T cells that were SARS-CoV-2-associated. Using the MIRA data, every spike-specific TCR was mapped to the spike region that the TCR reacted to and assigned to either a CD4 or a CD8 class. Log10-transformed breadth and depth values were compared by one-way ANOVA with Sidak's multiple comparisons tests. TCRdb mirrors the immuneACCESS table, restricted to in-frame sequences. Some clones are absent from its copies; in checked studies, under half trace to an unresolved V gene, and the reason for the others is unknown. From that table come the V and J calls and clone size; the DNA was used to work out D and trimming. Counted in this sample were fewer than 90,000 clones; under 95% of them appeared once. Clones ranked in the top ten supply around a tenth of the sample.

V is reduced by 4 bases and J by 4 bases, leaving a spacing of 14 bases between them. Including cysteine and phenylalanine, the CDR3 has 15 amino acids. The retained sequence is limited to the CDR3, 45 bases, with the frame set at the first base. The germline V gene encodes CDR1 SGDLS and CDR2 YYNGEE. The V and J genes are TRBV9 and TRBJ1-4; a confident D gene designation cannot be given. The sequenced sample was peripheral blood, obtained 28 days after the second AZD1222 dose. This sequence was found in an adult who received the AZD1222 COVID-19 vaccine. The DNA is TGTGCCAGCAGCCTCCTCGCGAGACTTAATGAAAAACTGTTTTTT. This is translated as CASSLLARLNEKLFF.